The 20 T cell receptor beta chains below come from one sample, sequenced in a study of Tregs in tolerant kidney transplant recipients. The antigens of these receptors remain unknown. Here immunoSEQ multiplex PCR was the method, and the copy in TCRdb shows in-frame clones only, minus some. Of approximately 2,500 clones listed, roughly 46% are singletons. The specimen was Tregs from blood cultured with allogeneic cells. The receptor set was obtained from a human donor in good health.

The chain is built from TRBV5-4 and TRBJ2-1; 7 bases fit TRBD2. Germline assignment: CDR1 SGHNT and CDR2 YYREEE (reference sequence). Trimming took 7 bases from V and 6 from J; bases not matched to a gene: 7. This CDR3 is 13 amino acids long. CDR3 residues: CASGVGGINEQFF. CDR3 nucleotide sequence: TGTGCCAGCGGGGTCGGGGGGATCAATGAGCAGTTCTTC.

The chain couples TRBV9 to TRBJ2-5; tentatively, D is TRBD2 (5 bases). V was clipped by 3 bases and J by 3 bases, with 9 bases between them. The length of the CDR3 is 13 residues. Germline assignment: CDR1 SGDLS and CDR2 YYNGEE. CDR3 bases: TGTGCCAGCAGCGAGCGGTTTAAAGAGACCCAGTACTTC. Translating gives CASSERFKETQYF.

This clone is medium-sized by share. V is TRBV5-1 and J is TRBJ2-2; D not certain. This CDR3 spans 15 amino acids. Germline CDR1 is SGHRS and CDR2 is YFSETQ. Trimming took off 0 bases at V and 3 bases at J, with 9 bases between the two ends. In DNA form, the CDR3 reads TGCGCCAGCAGCTTGGGGGTGACTTACACCGGGGAGCTGTTTTTT. Translation: CASSLGVTYTGELFF.

There are a few counts of this clone. The CDR3 coding sequence is TGTGCCAGCAGAAGGGAAGGGTTTAGCAATCAGCCCCAGCATTTT. Its protein is CASRREGFSNQPQHF. The rearrangement links TRBV2 to TRBJ1-5; the D is unclear. The length of the CDR3 is 15 residues. V gave up 6 bases and J gave up 0 bases, with 12 bases separating them. The germline CDR1 and CDR2 sequences are SNHLY and FYNNEI.

The J gene is TRBJ1-5, the V gene TRBV6-1; possibly TRBD1 for D (6 bases). Germline V CDR1 and CDR2: MNHNS, SASEGT. The V end lost 6 bases, the J end lost 7 bases, and 16 bases lay between the germline ends. This CDR3 has 14 amino acids. The CDR3: CASSATNRVQPQHF. The DNA for the CDR3 is TGTGCCAGCAGCGCCACCAACAGGGTCCAGCCCCAGCATTTT.

The chain has TRBV6-5 and TRBJ1-2, with TRBD1 identical over 7 bases. Germline V gene sequence: CDR1 MNHEY, CDR2 SVGAGI. After removal of 6 bases from V and 7 bases from J, the junction contained 11 bases not matched to a gene. This CDR3 region has 14 residues. The chain's CDR3 is CASSRATGVGGYTF. DNA of the CDR3: TGTGCCAGCAGCCGCGCTACAGGGGTCGGTGGCTACACCTTC.

The chain is built from TRBV2 and TRBJ1-5; weak D call: TRBD1 (5 bases). Per germline, CDR1 SNHLY and CDR2 FYNNEI. The CDR3 consists of 13 residues. V lost 7 bases and J lost 1, with 8 bases in between. The CDR3 reads CASKRDSNQPQHF. The CDR3 DNA reads TGTGCCAGCAAACGGGACAGCAATCAGCCCCAGCATTTT.

The V call is TRBV7-7, the J call TRBJ2-4; maybe TRBD2 (5 bases). Trimming pared 1 base from V and 9 bases from J, leaving 7 bases between. Germline CDR1 SSHAT, CDR2 FNYEAQ (reference sequence). CDR3 size: 12 residues. The CDR3 protein is CASSLERAIQYF. For the CDR3, the DNA is TGTGCCAGCAGCTTAGAGAGGGCCATTCAGTACTTC.

This clone has just one count. The gene calls are TRBV7-9 and TRBJ1-5, with TRBD1 identical over 10 bases. V was clipped by 5 bases and J by 4 bases; unmatched bases: 11. This CDR3 is built from 17 residues. Germline V gene sequence: CDR1 SEHNR, CDR2 FQNEAQ (reference sequence). This chain's CDR3 is CASSRFGQGVWNQPQHF. Written as DNA, the CDR3 is TGTGCCAGCAGCCGATTCGGACAGGGGGTTTGGAATCAGCCCCAGCATTTT. Complete variable domain (other parts from reference TRBV7-9 and TRBJ1-5): DTGVSQNPRHKITKRGQNVTFRCDPISEHNRLYWYRQTLGQGPEFLTYFQNEAQLEKSRLLSDRFSAERPKGSFSTLEIQRTEQGDSAMYLCASSRFGQGVWNQPQHFGDGTRLSIL.

V is TRBV11-2 and J is TRBJ1-6; maybe TRBD1 (5 bases). Germline V lookup: CDR1 SGHAT, CDR2 FQNNGV. CDR3 length equals 13 residues. Trimming took 3 bases from V and 13 from J, leaving 13 bases between them. The CDR3 spells CASSFGGRGPLHF. The CDR3 coding sequence is TGTGCCAGCAGCTTTGGAGGGCGGGGGCCCCTCCACTTT. The full variable domain, its missing parts supplied by reference TRBV11-2 and TRBJ1-6, is EAGVAQSPRYKIIEKRQSVAFWCNPISGHATLYWYQQILGQGPKLLIQFQNNGVVDDSQLPKDRFSAERLKGVDSTLKIQPAKLEDSAVYLCASSFGGRGPLHFGNGTRLTVT.

The rearrangement links TRBV30 to TRBJ2-7; D unclear. V lost 3 bases and J lost 2, with 17 bases in between. Germline V lookup: CDR1 GTSNPN, CDR2 SVGIG (reference sequence). The CDR3 loop spans 15 amino acids. Here the CDR3 reads CAWRPRGTAAYEQYF. The CDR3 nucleotides read TGTGCCTGGAGGCCGCGTGGCACCGCCGCCTACGAGCAGTACTTC.

Only a few counts were recorded for this clone. The chain recombines TRBV5-4 with TRBJ2-3, with 7 bases matching TRBD2. Germline CDR1 reads SGHNT; CDR2 reads YYREEE (reference sequence). The CDR3 has 15 amino acids. With V trimmed by 4 bases and J by 5 bases, 10 bases remained unmatched. CDR3 DNA: TGTGCCAGCAGCCCTAGGGGAGGGCAGGAAGATACGCAGTATTTT. It translates to CASSPRGGQEDTQYF. The variable domain in full, with the rest retrieved from reference TRBV5-4 and TRBJ2-3, is ETGVTQSPTHLIKTRGQQVTLRCSSQSGHNTVSWYQQALGQGPQFIFQYYREEENGRGNFPPRFSGLQFPNYSSELNVNALELDDSALYLCASSPRGGQEDTQYFGPGTRLTVL.

The chain joins TRBV11-2 to TRBJ2-7, with 9 bases identical to TRBD2. The V gene's germline CDR1 is SGHAT and CDR2 FQNNGV. V trimming: 1 base; J trimming: 3 bases; junction bases outside the gene matches: 4. The CDR3 has 15 amino acids. The CDR3 protein is CASSLVSGRGYEQYF. CDR3 bases: TGTGCCAGCAGCTTAGTTAGCGGGAGAGGCTACGAGCAGTACTTC.

J is TRBJ2-3 and V is TRBV29-1; D may be TRBD1 (6 bases). The CDR3 covers 12 residues. The germline V gene encodes CDR1 SQVTM and CDR2 ANQGSEA. V was clipped by 2 bases and J by 6 bases, with 9 bases between them. The chain's CDR3 is CSVEPGVDTQYF. The CDR3 region has the DNA TGCAGCGTTGAACCAGGGGTGGATACGCAGTATTTT.

This sequence joins TRBV7-9 and TRBJ1-2; D gene ambiguous. Germline V gene sequence: CDR1 SEHNR, CDR2 FQNEAQ (reference sequence). The CDR3 contains 13 residues. Trimming left V 3 bases short and J 4 bases short, with 9 bases between. The CDR3 DNA sequence: TGTGCCAGCAGCTTTACACCTAGCTATGGCTACACCTTC. Translation: CASSFTPSYGYTF.

The chain employs TRBV18 and TRBJ1-5; tentatively, D is TRBD1 (5 bases). This CDR3 comprises 14 residues. Germline loops: CDR1 KGHSH, CDR2 LQKENI. V lost 4 bases and J lost 4, with 11 bases in between. CDR3 sequence: CASSLGDFNQPQHF. CDR3 nucleotides: TGTGCCAGCTCACTAGGGGACTTTAATCAGCCCCAGCATTTT.

V gene TRBV30 combines with J gene TRBJ1-1; 8 bases fit TRBD1. Germline V gives CDR1 GTSNPN, CDR2 SVGIG (reference sequence). Trimming took 4 bases from V and 2 from J; bases not matched to a gene: 6. This CDR3 is 14 amino acids long. The CDR3: CAWTNRGYNTEAFF. The DNA of the CDR3 is TGTGCCTGGACTAACAGGGGGTATAACACTGAAGCTTTCTTT.

The table lists this clone with a few counts. The CDR3 region is CASSLQGAANEKLFF. The CDR3 DNA is TGTGCCAGCAGCTTACAGGGGGCGGCTAATGAAAAACTGTTTTTT. V usage is TRBV11-2 and J usage is TRBJ1-4; 8 bases are shared with TRBD1. The CDR3 sequence is 15 residues long. Looked up from germline, CDR1 is SGHAT and CDR2 is FQNNGV. The V gene end was trimmed by 2 bases and the J gene end by 3 bases; junction bases not matched to a gene: 2.

This clone was seen more than once but under ten times. This chain connects TRBV2 to TRBJ1-5; tentative D call: TRBD1 (6 bases). There are 14 residues in the CDR3. The germline V and J ends were trimmed by 7 bases and 4 bases, with 14 bases remaining between them. Germline CDR1 and CDR2: SNHLY and FYNNEI. CDR3 in amino acids: CASKQGEGNQPQHF. CDR3 bases: TGTGCCAGCAAACAGGGAGAAGGGAATCAGCCCCAGCATTTT.

As for this clone: It is unclear where the CDR3 begins or ends on the DNA, so no DNA is shown, and the CDR3 is as TCRdb lists it. This chain uses TRBV20-1 with TRBJ2-5; TRBD2, the D gene given by the table, was not confirmed from the DNA. CDR1 DFQATT and CDR2 SNEGSKA come from the germline V gene (reference sequence). The CDR3 is 11 residues long, counting both termini. The CDR3: CSASWGRGSNF.